Below, 8 T cell receptor beta chains from the same sample are listed, as sequenced in a study of sequential checkpoint blockade in melanoma. Data came from immunoSEQ multiplex PCR; TCRdb stores just in-frame clones and leaves some out. Of roughly 9,800 clones listed, around 80% are singletons. Sample treatment: randomized to nivolumab then ipilimumab (arm A) or the reverse (arm B). Sequencing was performed on CD8+ T cells sorted from blood (inferred from file names), taken from a patient given nivolumab and ipilimumab in sequence. Receptors originate from a human donor with melanoma.

This chain links TRBV29-1 with TRBJ1-1; TRBD1 aligns across 8 bases. Germline CDR1 SQVTM, CDR2 ANQGSEA. The CDR3 is made up of 12 amino acids. With 6 bases clipped from V and 1 base from J, the junction kept 1 base outside the gene matches. The CDR3 coding sequence is TGCAGCGTGGGGACAGGGAACACTGAAGCTTTCTTT. Protein sequence: CSVGTGNTEAFF.

The chain has TRBV7-9 and TRBJ1-1; D is perhaps TRBD1 (5 bases). Germline CDR1 SEHNR, CDR2 FQNEAQ (reference sequence). The length of the CDR3 is 14 residues. Deletions cut 1 base from V and 4 bases from J, with 10 bases between. CDR3 DNA: TGTGCCAGCAGCTTAGTTCGGGGGTCCACTGAAGCTTTCTTT. Translated: CASSLVRGSTEAFF.

The CDR3 sequence: CASSLRQGAYEQYF. DNA of the CDR3: TGTGCCAGCAGCTTAAGGCAGGGTGCGTACGAGCAGTACTTC. This sequence joins TRBV13 and TRBJ2-7; D is possibly TRBD1 (5 bases). CDR1 and CDR2 from the germline V gene are PRHDT and FYEKMQ (reference sequence). V was trimmed by 2 bases and J by 4 bases, leaving 12 bases between them. The CDR3 sequence is 14 residues long.

The chain couples TRBV11-2 to TRBJ2-7; the D gene is possibly TRBD2 (6 bases). The CDR3 runs to 13 residues. The V end was cut by 5 bases, the J end by 0 bases, with 8 bases between. Germline V CDR1 and CDR2: SGHAT, FQNNGV. CDR3 protein: CASSAGLSYEQYF. CDR3 nucleotides: TGTGCCAGCAGCGCGGGACTCTCCTACGAGCAGTACTTC.

V usage is TRBV5-6 and J usage is TRBJ2-7, with TRBD1 as a possible D gene (5 bases). V dropped 5 bases and J dropped 3 bases, with 15 bases sitting between them. The CDR3 runs 14 residues. Germline V gene lookup returns CDR1 SGHDT and CDR2 YYEEEE. The CDR3 DNA sequence: TGTGCCAGCAGGCTGGGGCTTTACAACTACGAGCAGTACTTC. Amino acid sequence: CASRLGLYNYEQYF.

The V and J genes are TRBV9 and TRBJ2-7; D is possibly TRBD1 (6 bases). This CDR3 has 15 amino acids. Germline lookup yields CDR1 SGDLS and CDR2 YYNGEE. Trimming shortened V by 0 bases and J by 0 bases, and 10 bases separated the two germline ends. This chain's CDR3 is CASSVETGYSYEQYF. The DNA for the CDR3 is TGTGCCAGCAGCGTAGAGACAGGTTACTCCTACGAGCAGTACTTC.

The V and J genes are TRBV7-9 and TRBJ1-5; no firm D call. Germline-derived CDR1 and CDR2 are SEHNR and FQNEAQ (reference sequence). V was pared by 2 bases and J by 1 base, with 3 bases between. This CDR3 region has 13 residues. The DNA of the CDR3 is TGTGCCAGCAGCTTATCAAGCAATCAGCCCCAGCATTTT. This sequence encodes CASSLSSNQPQHF.

V and J are TRBV6-6 and TRBJ2-7, with a weak D call TRBD2 (7 bases). CDR3 length: 14 residues. The germline V and J ends were trimmed by 5 bases and 5 bases, with 16 bases remaining between them. The V gene's germline CDR1 is MNHNY and CDR2 SVGAGI (reference sequence). CDR3 amino acids: CASSRGGAGDEQYF. The DNA of the CDR3 is TGTGCCAGCAGTAGGGGGGGGGCGGGTGACGAGCAGTACTTC.